This T cell receptor (beta chain) was observed in a study of T-cell memory formation after mild COVID-19 listed by TCRdb under 2021. Concerning the study at large: TCR sequence clusters from the two donors were largely donor specific. T-cell clones expanding and contracting after mild COVID-19 in a couple of donors were tracked by longitudinal TCRalpha and TCRbeta repertoire sequencing. Two young, previously healthy adult volunteers, one female and one male, were included in the cohort.

General conclusions and limits of the study: Only a couple of mild cases were covered in the study, and larger cohorts including severe cases with pre-infection samples were considered necessary. Balanced CD4/CD8 phenotypes were observed for clones contracting from day 15 to 85, whereas a bias towards CD4+ was observed for a second wave of clones expanding from day 15 to 37. Some responding clones were detected in pre-infection memory, suggesting pre-existing cross-reactive memory T cells joined the SARS-CoV-2 response. Contracting CD4+ clones turned up mainly in the CM and EM memory subsets, whereas EMRA was where CD8+ clones were enriched. Whether the second-wave clones peaking on day 37 were SARS-CoV-2 specific was not confirmed.

The V end loses 6 bases and the J end loses 7 bases, and a stretch of 19 bases separates them. CDR1 and CDR2 are drawn from the germline V gene: MDHEN, SYDVKM. The CDR3 sequence holds 15 residues, the cysteine and phenylalanine included. CDR3 DNA only is kept here, 45 bases in frame from base 1. The sequencer listed for this sample is Illumina NovaSeq 6000. Using 5'RACE with constant-segment primers, TCRalpha and TCRbeta cDNA libraries were constructed, with sample barcodes and unique molecular identifiers added in the process. RNA was extracted from every sample with Trizol reagent. Amplification of the libraries took two PCR steps, and the second step added a second sample barcode plus Illumina TruSeq adapters. The libraries were sequenced on an Illumina NovaSeq using 2 x 150 bp paired-end reads. For the original study's pipeline: With migec v1.2.7, reads were demultiplexed and then collapsed into UMI-guided consensus sequences. Using mixcr v2.1.11, UMI consensuses were aligned to TRA and TRB V and J templates and then assembled into clonotypes. Expanded or contracted clonotypes were those called significant by both edgeR and NoisET, with noise models trained on biological replicates. edgeR calls used a false discovery rate-adjusted p below 0.01 and a log2 fold-change threshold of 1. As an exploratory analysis of dynamics, max-normalized trajectories of the 1000 most abundant clonotypes were examined with PCA combined with hierarchical clustering. Each responding clone was given a CD4 or CD8 phenotype based on the CD4+ and CD8+ repertoires, which had been sequenced separately. The public reads were run again by TCRdb, first through fastp at Q25 and then through MiXCR, and only productive beta chains were kept. CDR3 protein sequences are deduplicated, and each keeps its most common genes and DNA. TCRdb's processing, not the study's, gives the V and J calls here. Across this sample there are roughly 400,000 distinct CDR3 sequences, with 15% to 20% seen only once. Clones ranked in the top ten supply 20% to 25% of the sample.

Remarks on this clonotype: What antigen it recognizes has not been identified. The input lacks base qualities; no much larger clone sits a single base away.

PBMCs were isolated by Ficoll-Paque density gradient centrifugation. The clonotype comes from a young man who had mild COVID-19 (a few samples of this study predate the infection). The sample titles of this study are shuffled in the database, so cell type and time point are left out; the donor was told from shared clones. The sequence is built from TRBV28 and TRBJ1-5; tentative D gene TRBD1, with 5 bases matching. What was sequenced was PBMCs or a T cell subset sorted from them (not recorded which). The DNA sequence is TGTGCCAGCAGACCACAAGGGGCAGGGAACCAGCCCCAGCATTTT. Its translation reads: CASRPQGAGNQPQHF.